The rows below give T cell receptor beta chains drawn from one sample of a study of shared clonotypes between healthy human individuals. Sequencing used immunoSEQ multiplex PCR; TCRdb keeps in-frame clones, though not all of them. The sample gives a few million clones, 85% to 95% of which show up once; 0.37% is in the top ten. The specimen was naive CD4+ T cells from PBMCs. These receptors were taken from a man between 18 and 29 years old in good health. Some clones in this sample may be carry-over from other donors' samples. The CDR3 runs from the conserved cysteine through the conserved F or W.

>13|TRBV30|TRBJ1-1
CAWSDDRDTEAFF
>14|TRBV18|TRBJ2-5
CASSPSKGSETQYF
>13|TRBV7-9|TRBJ1-2
CASSSDGFYGYTF
>13|TRBV29-1|TRBJ1-1
CSVDQGMNTEAFF
>13|TRBV13|TRBJ2-1
CASSSTGVNEQFF
>13|TRBV5-4|TRBJ1-2
CASSLEGSYGYTF
>13|TRBV2|TRBJ2-5
CASSAAREETQYF
>15|TRBV9|TRBJ2-2
CASAIRDGNTGELFF
>14|TRBV21-1|TRBJ1-5
CASRSLGTRGPQHF
>14|TRBV6-4|TRBJ1-2
CASSDGIRGYGYTF
>15|TRBV9|TRBJ2-1
CASSVAASSYNEQFF
>17|TRBV4-1|TRBJ1-1
CASSPYRVSFKNTEAFF
>16|TRBV5-1|TRBJ2-2
CASSLYRGENTGELFF
>13|TRBV7-2|TRBJ2-5
CASSTGPVATQYF
>14|TRBV5-1|TRBJ2-2
CASTGTGNTGELFF
>16|TRBV7-3|TRBJ2-3
CASSATGQPSTDTQYF
>16|TRBV4-1|TRBJ2-3
CASRLGLAGLTDTQYF
>14|TRBV27|TRBJ1-4
CASSLRRGREKLFF
>13|TRBV28|TRBJ2-5
CASSPGQSETQYF
>14|TRBV5-1|TRBJ2-7
CASRLTGNGYEQYF
>14|TRBV7-2|TRBJ1-1
CASSLVGRSAEAFF
>16|TRBV5-1|TRBJ2-2
CASSLANLGSGGELFF
>15|TRBV28|TRBJ2-4
CASSYRVKAKNIQYF
>16|TRBV28|TRBJ2-1
CASRPETSGNYNEQFF
>12|TRBV5-4|TRBJ2-1
CASSLVSNERFF
>16|TRBV4-1|TRBJ2-1
CASSQEGRATWNEQFF
>15|TRBV25-1|TRBJ2-5
CASSERLGSQETQYF
>14|TRBV5-4|TRBJ1-2
CASTRGAISYGYTF
>14|TRBV6-6|TRBJ1-5
CASSADSKNQPQHF